The T cell receptor beta chain under discussion was sequenced for a study of T cell changes during pregnancy in multiple sclerosis. The assay was immunoSEQ multiplex PCR, and TCRdb's table has in-frame clones only and misses some. The data hold tens of thousands of clones, with 93% observed a single time. This CDR3 has 13 amino acids. Germline V gene sequence: CDR1 SGDLS, CDR2 YYNGEE. V lost 3 bases to trimming and J lost 4 bases, with 8 bases between them. The starting material was peripheral blood, obtained after pregnancy. The TCR sequence derives from a female donor with multiple sclerosis, enrolled in a pregnancy study. This chain links TRBV9 with TRBJ1-5; no clear D. The CDR3, as DNA: TGTGCCAGCAGCGGGACGGGAAATCAGCCCCAGCATTTT. Translating it yields CASSGTGNQPQHF. Combining the CDR3 with reference TRBV9 and TRBJ1-5 gives the whole variable domain DSGVTQTPKHLITATGQRVTLRCSPRSGDLSVYWYQQSLDQGLQFLIQYYNGEERAKGNILERFSAQQFPDLHSELNLSSLELGDSALYFCASSGTGNQPQHFGDGTRLSIL.